This TCR beta chain was recovered during a study of OX40 agonist ivuxolimab in advanced cancers. Overall study context: Melanoma, hepatocellular carcinoma, head and neck or renal cell cancer occurred in dose-escalation patients. Subjects had a mean age of about 65 years, with a range of 23 to 79; almost 85% were male. Study-level findings and limits: No determination was made of the antigen specificity of the expanded peripheral T cells.

The table came from immunoSEQ multiplex PCR; TCRdb's copy has only in-frame clones and leaves some out. The repertoire has some 42,000 clones, over 75% of them found once; the top ten carry approximately 25%. For this clone: The antigen is not known.

V dropped 4 bases and J dropped 5; count of bases not matched to a gene: 8. Germline loops: CDR1 WSHSY, CDR2 SAAADI. CDR3 length: 15 residues. Specimen: CD4+ or CD8+ T cells sorted from blood, collected in a trial of the OX40 agonist ivuxolimab. The origin of this receptor is an adult with an advanced solid tumor such as melanoma, head and neck, liver or kidney cancer. The V gene is TRBV10-2, the J gene TRBJ2-1, with TRBD1 identical over 7 bases. The CDR3 protein is CASSGWTGPDNEQFF. CDR3 in DNA: TGCGCCAGCAGTGGGTGGACAGGTCCGGACAATGAGCAGTTCTTC.